This T cell receptor beta chain was documented in a study of blood T cell repertoires in COVID-19. Study-level background: COVID-19 samples collected from the United States, Italy and Spain covered acute and convalescent phases. The analysed material was cDNA or gDNA that came from T cells, B-cell-depleted T cells, or PBMCs.

Germline values: CDR1 WSHSY, CDR2 SAAADI. The V gene lost 8 bases and the J gene lost 2 bases, with 24 bases spanning the gap. This CDR3 spans 17 amino acids. Per the original methods: Amplified reference gene primers provided the basis for estimating nucleated cell counts. Clones were read by immunoSEQ multiplex PCR, and TCRdb kept only the in-frame ones, dropping some. V, J and clone size derive from that table, while D and trimming were established from the DNA sequence. The sample lists 200,000 to 300,000 clones, 75% to 90% occurring once. The TCR comes from a woman aged 55-75 years with active or convalescent COVID-19. The chain employs TRBV10-2 and TRBJ1-1, with D unresolved. Material: peripheral blood. The CDR3 region is CASGEEGQPLGNTEAFF. As DNA, the CDR3 is TGCGCCAGCGGGGAGGAGGGCCAGCCGCTTGGTAACACTGAAGCTTTCTTT.